The rows below give T cell receptor beta chains drawn from one sample of a study of cytomegalovirus exposure and HLA in healthy donors. Produced via immunoSEQ multiplex PCR; TCRdb's table is partial and in-frame only. The sample has about 180,000 clones, approximately 80% seen once. The sequencing sample was made of PBMCs. The receptor source for this set is a boy younger than 10 in good health and CMV-seronegative. Both conserved end residues are part of each CDR3. Fields, in order: J gene, V gene, clone size, D gene, CDR3 protein, CDR3 DNA. A D gene is named only where the DNA matches it firmly. Clone size is shown for a subset of rows, as once, few, many or a class of expanded clone.

TRBJ1-2	TRBV4-1	few	TRBD1	CASSQGGQGPYGYTF	TGCGCCAGCAGCCAAGGTGGACAGGGCCCCTATGGCTACACCTTC
TRBJ2-7	TRBV5-4	.	TRBD1	CASSLGTGLSYEQYF	TGTGCCAGCAGCTTAGGGACAGGCCTCTCCTACGAGCAGTACTTC
TRBJ2-3	TRBV11-2	.	.	CASSLDPPRRGTDTQYF	TGTGCCAGCAGCTTAGATCCCCCCCGGAGGGGCACAGATACGCAGTATTTT
TRBJ1-2	TRBV4-3	.	TRBD1	CASSQDDRGRGYTF	TGCGCCAGCAGCCAAGATGACAGGGGTCGAGGCTACACCTTC
TRBJ2-1	TRBV5-6	.	TRBD2	CASSPEVAGGSNEQFF	TGTGCCAGCAGCCCGGAGGTCGCGGGGGGCTCCAATGAGCAGTTCTTC
TRBJ1-1	TRBV4-1	.	.	CASSQDRWQGHNTEAFF	TGCGCCAGCAGCCAAGATCGATGGCAGGGCCACAACACTGAAGCTTTCTTT
TRBJ1-1	TRBV18	.	TRBD1	CASSPRQGPVNTEAFF	TGTGCCAGCTCACCACGACAGGGGCCGGTGAACACTGAAGCTTTCTTT
TRBJ1-2	TRBV15	.	.	CATSRDLTLTGGYTF	TGTGCCACCAGCAGAGATTTAACGCTCACAGGTGGCTACACCTTC
TRBJ2-3	TRBV19	.	.	CASSKGLHYTDTQYF	TGTGCCAGTAGTAAGGGACTCCATTACACAGATACGCAGTATTTT
TRBJ1-1	TRBV2	.	TRBD1	CASSEALRRGLGTEAFF	TGTGCCAGCAGTGAAGCGCTTAGGAGGGGGCTAGGTACTGAAGCTTTCTTT
TRBJ2-3	TRBV2	once	.	CASSEGPRSDTQYF	TGTGCCAGCAGTGAGGGCCCACGGTCAGATACGCAGTATTTT